Listed here is a single T cell receptor (beta chain). Its antigen remains unidentified. The record originates from a study of shared clonotypes between healthy human individuals. The CDR3 has 14 amino acids. V dropped 0 bases and J dropped 6 bases, with 11 bases sitting between them. From germline, CDR1 is WSHSY and CDR2 SAAADI. TCRdb's table, derived via immunoSEQ multiplex PCR, lists solely in-frame clones and lacks some. This table has approximately 88,000 clones, almost 70% appearing once. Study-wide results and limits: Sharing across four donors was highest in naive CD4 (roughly 5%) and lowest in memory CD8 (about 0.4%). Richness estimates generally favored naive over memory subsets.

The receptor was isolated from a man aged 30 to 39 in good health. This chain joins TRBV10-2 and TRBJ1-2, with D perhaps TRBD1 (5 bases). The sequencing sample was made of memory CD8+ T cells sorted from blood. The subset is: CD45RO+ cells pooled with CCR7-negative TemRA cells. The CDR3 sequence is CASSESSREDGYTF. CDR3 bases: TGCGCCAGCAGTGAGTCGAGCAGGGAAGATGGCTACACCTTC.